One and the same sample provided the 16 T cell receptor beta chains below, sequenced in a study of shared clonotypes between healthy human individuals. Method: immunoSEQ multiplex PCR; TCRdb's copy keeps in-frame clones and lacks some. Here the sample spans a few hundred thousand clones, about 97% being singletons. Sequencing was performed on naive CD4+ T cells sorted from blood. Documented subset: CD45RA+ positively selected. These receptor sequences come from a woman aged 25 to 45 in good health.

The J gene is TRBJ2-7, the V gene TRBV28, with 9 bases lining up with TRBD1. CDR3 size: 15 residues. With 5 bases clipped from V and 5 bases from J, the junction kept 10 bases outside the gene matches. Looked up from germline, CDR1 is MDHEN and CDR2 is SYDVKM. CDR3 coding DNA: TGTGCCAGCAGTGGGGCCGGGACAGGGACAGACGAGCAGTACTTC. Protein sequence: CASSGAGTGTDEQYF.

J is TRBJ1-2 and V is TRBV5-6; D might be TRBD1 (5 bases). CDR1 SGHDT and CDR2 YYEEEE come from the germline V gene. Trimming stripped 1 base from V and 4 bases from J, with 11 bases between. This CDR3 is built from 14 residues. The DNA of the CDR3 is TGTGCCAGCAGCTTGTCAGGGCTCGTCTATGGCTACACCTTC. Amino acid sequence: CASSLSGLVYGYTF.

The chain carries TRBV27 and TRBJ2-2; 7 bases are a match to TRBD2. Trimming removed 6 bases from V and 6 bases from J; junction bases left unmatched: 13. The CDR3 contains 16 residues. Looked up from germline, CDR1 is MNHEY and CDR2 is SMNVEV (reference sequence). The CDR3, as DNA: TGTGCCAGCAGCTATAAGCGGGAAAGGTTATCCGGGGAGCTGTTTTTT. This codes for CASSYKRERLSGELFF.

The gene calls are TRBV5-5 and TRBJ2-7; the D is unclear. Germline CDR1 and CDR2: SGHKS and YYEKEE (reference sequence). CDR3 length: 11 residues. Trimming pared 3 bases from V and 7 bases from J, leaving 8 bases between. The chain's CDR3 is CASSSNMEQYF. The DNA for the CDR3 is TGTGCCAGCAGCTCCAACATGGAGCAGTACTTC.

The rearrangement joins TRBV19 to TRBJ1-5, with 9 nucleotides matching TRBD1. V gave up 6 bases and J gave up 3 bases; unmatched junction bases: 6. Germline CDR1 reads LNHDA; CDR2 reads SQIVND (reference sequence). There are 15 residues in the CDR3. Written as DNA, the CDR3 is TGTGCCAGTAGGCCCCGGGACAGGGACAATCAGCCCCAGCATTTT. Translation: CASRPRDRDNQPQHF.

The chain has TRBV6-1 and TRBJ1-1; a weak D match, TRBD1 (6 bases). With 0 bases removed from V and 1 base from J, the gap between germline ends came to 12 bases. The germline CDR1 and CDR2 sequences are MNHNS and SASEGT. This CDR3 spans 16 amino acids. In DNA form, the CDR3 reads TGTGCCAGCAGTGAAGCGCTCTGGGGGGCGAACACTGAAGCTTTCTTT. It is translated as CASSEALWGANTEAFF.

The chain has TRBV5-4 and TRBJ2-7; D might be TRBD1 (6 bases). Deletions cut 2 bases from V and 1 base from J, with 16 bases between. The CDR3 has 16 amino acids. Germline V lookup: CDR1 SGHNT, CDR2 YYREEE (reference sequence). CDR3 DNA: TGTGCCAGCAGCTTCGGCAGAGGGGGAAGTTCCTACGAGCAGTACTTC. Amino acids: CASSFGRGGSSYEQYF.

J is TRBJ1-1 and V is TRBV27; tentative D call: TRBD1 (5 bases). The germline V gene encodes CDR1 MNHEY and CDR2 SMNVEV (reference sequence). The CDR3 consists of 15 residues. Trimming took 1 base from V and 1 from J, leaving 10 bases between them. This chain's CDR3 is CASSLLARGNTEAFF. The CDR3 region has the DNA TGTGCCAGCAGTTTATTGGCTAGGGGGAACACTGAAGCTTTCTTT.

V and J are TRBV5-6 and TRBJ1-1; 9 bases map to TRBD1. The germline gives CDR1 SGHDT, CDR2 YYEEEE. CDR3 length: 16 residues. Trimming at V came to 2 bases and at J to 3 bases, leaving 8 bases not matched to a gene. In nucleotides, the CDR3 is TGTGCCAGCAGCTTTAAGGGACAGGGTAGAGACACTGAAGCTTTCTTT. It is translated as CASSFKGQGRDTEAFF. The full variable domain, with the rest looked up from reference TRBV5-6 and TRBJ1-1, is DAGVTQSPTHLIKTRGQQVTLRCSPKSGHDTVSWYQQALGQGPQFIFQYYEEEERQRGNFPDRFSGHQFPNYSSELNVNALLLGDSALYLCASSFKGQGRDTEAFFGQGTRLTVV.

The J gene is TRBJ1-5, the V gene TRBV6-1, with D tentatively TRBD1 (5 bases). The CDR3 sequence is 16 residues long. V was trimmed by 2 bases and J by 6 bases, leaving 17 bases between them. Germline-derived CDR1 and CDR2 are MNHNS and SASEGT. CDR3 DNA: TGTGCCAGCAGTGAAAGATCGGGGGGAAAAAGTCAGCCCCAGCATTTT. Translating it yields CASSERSGGKSQPQHF.

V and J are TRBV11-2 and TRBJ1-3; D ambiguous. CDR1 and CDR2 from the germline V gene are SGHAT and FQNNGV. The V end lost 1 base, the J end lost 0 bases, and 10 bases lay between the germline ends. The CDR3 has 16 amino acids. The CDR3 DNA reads TGTGCCAGCAGCTTAGCAGCCTACCCCTCTGGAAACACCATATATTTT. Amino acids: CASSLAAYPSGNTIYF.

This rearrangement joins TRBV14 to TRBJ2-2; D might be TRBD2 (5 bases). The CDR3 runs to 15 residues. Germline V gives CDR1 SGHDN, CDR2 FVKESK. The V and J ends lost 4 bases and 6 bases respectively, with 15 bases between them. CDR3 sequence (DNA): TGTGCCAGCAGCCCGAGGTGGGAGAGGGCCGGGGAGCTGTTTTTT. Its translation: CASSPRWERAGELFF.

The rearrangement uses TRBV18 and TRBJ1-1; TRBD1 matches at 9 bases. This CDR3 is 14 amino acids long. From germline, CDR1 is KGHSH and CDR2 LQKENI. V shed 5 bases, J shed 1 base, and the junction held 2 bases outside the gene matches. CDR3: CASSRDRENTEAFF. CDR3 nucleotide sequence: TGTGCCAGCTCAAGGGACAGGGAGAACACTGAAGCTTTCTTT.

CDR3 sequence reads: CASGGGAGGDTQYF. The CDR3 DNA follows: TGTGCCAGTGGAGGAGGAGCGGGAGGGGATACGCAGTATTTT. V and J are TRBV19 and TRBJ2-3, with 10 bases matching TRBD2. Germline trimming cut 8 bases from V and 6 bases from J; bases unmatched to any gene: 8. The CDR3 is made up of 14 amino acids. Germline values: CDR1 LNHDA, CDR2 SQIVND (reference sequence).

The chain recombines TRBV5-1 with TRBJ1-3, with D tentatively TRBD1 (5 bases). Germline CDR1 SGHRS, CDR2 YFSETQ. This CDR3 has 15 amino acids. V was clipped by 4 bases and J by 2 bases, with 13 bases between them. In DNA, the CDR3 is TGCGCCAGCAGCGGGGGGGACCCCGCTGGAAACACCATATATTTT. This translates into CASSGGDPAGNTIYF.

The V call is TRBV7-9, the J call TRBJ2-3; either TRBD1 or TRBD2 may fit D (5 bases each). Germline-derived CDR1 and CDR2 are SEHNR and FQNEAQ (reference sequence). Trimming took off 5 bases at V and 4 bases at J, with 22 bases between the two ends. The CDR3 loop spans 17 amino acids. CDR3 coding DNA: TGTGCCAGCAGCGAACGCCGGCCAGGGAGAGATGCAGATACGCAGTATTTT. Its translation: CASSERRPGRDADTQYF.